The next 23 T cell receptor beta chains were all read from a single sample in a study of regulatory T cells in long-lasting Graves disease. Time point of the sample: persistent/refractory GD, antithyroid drugs over 5 years with positive TRAb. Construction of the TCR library relied on RNA isolated from PBMCs. HTBI primers from iRepertoire and Arm-PCR of CDR3 regions yielded the TCR beta libraries. TCRdb redid the calling of the multiplex PCR reads with MiXCR, one entry per CDR3 protein. The sample yields some 370,000 distinct CDR3 sequences, around 20% seen once. The source was peripheral blood mononuclear cells (PBMCs), collected when the disease was refractory, from a patient treated with antithyroid drugs. The receptors here all came from a female donor with Graves disease.

The chain is built from TRBV19 and TRBJ1-2; D remains ambiguous. V lost 3 bases and J lost 1, with 24 bases in between. The CDR3 consists of 19 residues. Germline loops: CDR1 LNHDA, CDR2 SQIVND (reference sequence). CDR3 residues: CASSMRQGGGSTINYGYTF. The CDR3 DNA sequence: TGTGCCAGTAGTATGCGTCAAGGAGGCGGGTCGACAATTAACTATGGCTACACCTTC.

The CDR3: CASGSGWGRGSGELFF. Written as DNA, the CDR3 is TGTGCCAGCGGCTCGGGGTGGGGGCGTGGGTCCGGGGAGCTGTTTTTT. The V and J genes are TRBV6-1 and TRBJ2-2; D possibly corresponds to TRBD1 (6 bases). Germline CDR1 is MNHNS and CDR2 is SASEGT. The CDR3 sequence is 16 residues long. V lost 8 bases, J lost 6 bases, and 22 bases lay in between.

This clonotype has ten or more counts. The rearrangement links TRBV30 to TRBJ2-2; a possible D gene is TRBD2 (6 bases). With 3 bases removed from V and 1 base from J, the gap between germline ends came to 9 bases. The CDR3 sequence is 14 residues long. Germline CDR1 GTSNPN, CDR2 SVGIG (reference sequence). CDR3 coding DNA: TGTGCCTGGAGAGGGCGGGGGAACACCGGGGAGCTGTTTTTT. Residues: CAWRGRGNTGELFF.

This clonotype was counted a few times. The J gene is TRBJ2-7, the V gene TRBV28, with D perhaps assigned TRBD1 or TRBD2 (6 bases each). V shed 5 bases and J shed 3 bases, with 17 bases lying between them. The CDR3 extends over 15 amino acids. Germline loops: CDR1 MDHEN, CDR2 SYDVKM. The CDR3 DNA is TGTGCCAGCAGTCCGCCGGCGGGACAACTCTACGAGCAGTACTTC. Protein: CASSPPAGQLYEQYF.

As to this clonotype: A much larger clone lies one base from this, so it may be a read error. The chain combines TRBV28 with TRBJ1-5, with 7 bases lining up with TRBD1. The V gene's germline CDR1 is MDHEN and CDR2 SYDVKM. The J segment lost 3 bases and the V segment lost 10 bases, leaving 9 bases of the junction unmatched. The CDR3 spans 14 residues. CDR3 DNA: TGTGCCAACGCGGGACAGAGCTTCAATCAGCCCCAGCATTTT. It translates to CANAGQSFNQPQHF.

This clonotype showed up just a few times. The rearrangement uses TRBV7-9 and TRBJ1-6; D is perhaps TRBD1 (6 bases). Germline lookup yields CDR1 SEHNR and CDR2 FQNEAQ (reference sequence). V was pared by 3 bases and J by 9 bases, with 12 bases between. The CDR3 is 14 residues long. This CDR3 reads CASSLGASRSPLHF. DNA of the CDR3: TGTGCCAGCAGCTTGGGGGCTAGTCGTTCACCCCTCCACTTT.

This clonotype was counted at least ten times. The CDR3 spells CSVEEGGYTF. The CDR3 nucleotides are TGCAGCGTTGAAGAGGGAGGCTACACCTTC. The chain links TRBV29-1 to TRBJ1-2; D remains unclear. The ends were cut back, 0 bases at V and 8 bases at J, with 4 bases in the middle. Germline CDR1 is SQVTM and CDR2 is ANQGSEA. CDR3 length equals 10 residues.

This clonotype has ten or more counts. This chain links TRBV28 with TRBJ2-4, with 8 bases lining up with TRBD1. V shed 5 bases and J 7 bases; nucleotides not matched to a gene: 4. Germline V lookup: CDR1 MDHEN, CDR2 SYDVKM. This CDR3 comprises 13 residues. CDR3 nucleotides: TGTGCCAGCAGTGTCCAGGGGGCGAACATTCAGTACTTC. This translates into CASSVQGANIQYF.

The chain links TRBV5-6 to TRBJ2-2; 7 bases align to TRBD2. This CDR3 is 15 amino acids long. The J segment lost 3 bases and the V segment lost 4 bases, leaving 6 bases of the junction unmatched. From germline, CDR1 is SGHDT and CDR2 YYEEEE. The CDR3 nucleotides read TGTGCCAGCAGCCTTCTAGCGGTCGACACCGGGGAGCTGTTTTTT. This codes for CASSLLAVDTGELFF.

V is TRBV6-1 and J is TRBJ1-5; tentative D call: TRBD1 (6 bases). Trimming shortened V by 6 bases and J by 2 bases, and 11 bases separated the two germline ends. The CDR3 extends over 14 amino acids. The V gene's germline CDR1 is MNHNS and CDR2 SASEGT. CDR3 region: CASRARGGNQPQHF. The CDR3 DNA is TGTGCCAGCAGGGCCAGGGGAGGCAATCAGCCCCAGCATTTT.

This chain joins TRBV29-1 and TRBJ2-7; a possible D gene is TRBD2 (6 bases). V was clipped by 5 bases and J by 4 bases, with 15 bases between them. Germline assignment: CDR1 SQVTM and CDR2 ANQGSEA. CDR3 size: 13 residues. The chain's CDR3 is CSVQREKAYEQYF. CDR3 DNA: TGCAGCGTTCAACGGGAGAAGGCATACGAGCAGTACTTC.

As to this clonotype: No conserved phenylalanine or tryptophan is present at the end of the CDR3, so a read error is the likely explanation. The rearrangement uses TRBV28 and TRBJ1-5; D not resolved. With 2 bases removed from V and 5 bases from J, the gap between germline ends came to 10 bases. CDR1 and CDR2 (germline): MDHEN, SYDVKM. There are 14 residues in the CDR3. The CDR3: CASSLISDYQPQHS. CDR3 nucleotide sequence: TGTGCCAGCAGTTTAATATCAGATTATCAGCCCCAGCATTCT.

This clonotype was seen repeatedly, ten times or more. The genes are TRBV12-3 or TRBV12-4 and TRBJ1-6; TRBD1 aligns across 8 bases. The junction had 3 bases not matched to a gene; V was cut back by 4 bases and J by 7 bases. The CDR3 covers 14 residues. The CDR3 reads CASSWTGRNSPLHF. The CDR3 region has the DNA TGTGCCAGCAGTTGGACAGGGAGAAATTCACCCCTCCACTTT.

The sample holds many counts of this clonotype. The genes are TRBV6-5 and TRBJ1-1; TRBD1 aligns across 7 bases. CDR3 length equals 14 residues. Germline V lookup: CDR1 MNHEY, CDR2 SVGAGI. Germline trimming cut 4 bases from V and 3 bases from J; bases unmatched to any gene: 5. CDR3 sequence reads: CASSLGQRYTEAFF. Written as DNA, the CDR3 is TGTGCCAGCAGTTTGGGACAGAGGTACACTGAAGCTTTCTTT.

This clonotype was observed a handful of times. V gene TRBV6-9 combines with J gene TRBJ1-1, with 11 bases matching TRBD1. This CDR3 region has 17 residues. From germline, CDR1 is MNHGY and CDR2 SVAAGI. V trimming: 3 bases; J trimming: 4 bases; junction bases outside the gene matches: 10. CDR3 coding DNA: TGTGCCAGCAGTTACTCTGTAGGGGACAGGGGGAGCACTGAAGCTTTCTTT. Residues: CASSYSVGDRGSTEAFF.

This clonotype was detected ten times or more. V usage is TRBV7-3 and J usage is TRBJ2-5; 8 positions agree with TRBD2. Germline trimming cut 4 bases from V and 5 bases from J; bases unmatched to any gene: 3. The CDR3 is 13 residues long. CDR1 SGHTA and CDR2 FQGTGA come from the germline V gene. CDR3 sequence: CASSSTSAETQYF. The CDR3 nucleotides read TGTGCCAGCAGCTCGACTAGCGCGGAGACCCAGTACTTC.

This chain connects TRBV7-2 to TRBJ1-1; D remains unclear. The V end was cut by 5 bases, the J end by 2 bases, with 15 bases between. There are 15 residues in the CDR3. Germline assignment: CDR1 SGHTA and CDR2 FQGNSA. Here the CDR3 DNA reads TGTGCCAGCAGCCCAATCCTGAGGGTAAACACTGAAGCTTTCTTT. Its translation: CASSPILRVNTEAFF.

The sample holds a few counts of this clonotype. J is TRBJ2-7 and V is TRBV5-6; D may match TRBD1 or TRBD2 (5 bases each). Trimming stripped 2 bases from V and 5 bases from J, with 11 bases between. There are 13 residues in the CDR3. In germline, CDR1 is SGHDT, CDR2 YYEEEE. In nucleotides, the CDR3 is TGTGCCAGCAGCTTCTCAGGGACCAACGAGCAGTACTTC. Its translation: CASSFSGTNEQYF.

This clonotype has more than one count but fewer than ten. It may be a read error: a sequence one base away is much more abundant. V is TRBV12-3 or TRBV12-4 and J is TRBJ2-2; possibly TRBD2 for D (6 bases). The CDR3 sequence is 16 residues long. DNA of the CDR3: TGTGCCAGCAGTCCGTTGGGACTCCCTAACACCGGGGAGCTGCTTTTT. This codes for CASSPLGLPNTGELLF.

J is TRBJ2-4 and V is TRBV6-1, with D perhaps given as TRBD1 or TRBD2 (8 bases each). This CDR3 comprises 15 residues. V was cut by 6 bases and J by 7 bases, with 19 bases left in between. Germline V lookup: CDR1 MNHNS, CDR2 SASEGT. For the CDR3, the DNA is TGTGCCAGCAGACCCGGGACAGGCGGGGGGAACATTCAGTACTTC. Translating gives CASRPGTGGGNIQYF.

This clonotype was picked up a small number of times. V and J are TRBV19 and TRBJ1-1, with a tentative D call TRBD1 (5 bases). The CDR3 totals 12 residues. Deletions cut 9 bases from V and 1 base from J, with 9 bases between. Germline V gene lookup returns CDR1 LNHDA and CDR2 SQIVND (reference sequence). CDR3 amino acids: CASDGGNTEAFF. The CDR3 coding sequence is TGTGCCAGCGACGGGGGGAACACTGAAGCTTTCTTT. Full variable domain (remainder filled in from reference TRBV19 and TRBJ1-1): DGGITQSPKYLFRKEGQNVTLSCEQNLNHDAMYWYRQDPGQGLRLIYYSQIVNDFQKGDIAEGYSVSREKKESFPLTVTSAQKNPTAFYLCASDGGNTEAFFGQGTRLTVV.

This clonotype appeared many times. This sequence joins TRBV5-1 and TRBJ2-6, with a weak D call TRBD1 (6 bases). The CDR3 has 18 residues. V gave up 4 bases and J gave up 0 bases, with 17 bases separating them. CDR1 is SGHRS and CDR2 is YFSETQ in the germline V gene. In nucleotides, the CDR3 is TGCGCCAGCAGCGGGGCCGGGACAAGGATCTCTGGGGCCAACGTCCTGACTTTC. It codes for CASSGAGTRISGANVLTF.

The chain couples TRBV6-2 or TRBV6-3 to TRBJ2-7, with D possibly matching TRBD2 (5 bases). The CDR3 spans 13 residues. Per the germline V gene, CDR1 is MNHEY and CDR2 is SVGEGT. With 6 bases removed from V and 0 bases from J, the gap between germline ends came to 9 bases. CDR3 coding DNA: TGTGCCAGCAGCGAGGACTCCTCCTACGAGCAGTACTTC. It specifies CASSEDSSYEQYF.